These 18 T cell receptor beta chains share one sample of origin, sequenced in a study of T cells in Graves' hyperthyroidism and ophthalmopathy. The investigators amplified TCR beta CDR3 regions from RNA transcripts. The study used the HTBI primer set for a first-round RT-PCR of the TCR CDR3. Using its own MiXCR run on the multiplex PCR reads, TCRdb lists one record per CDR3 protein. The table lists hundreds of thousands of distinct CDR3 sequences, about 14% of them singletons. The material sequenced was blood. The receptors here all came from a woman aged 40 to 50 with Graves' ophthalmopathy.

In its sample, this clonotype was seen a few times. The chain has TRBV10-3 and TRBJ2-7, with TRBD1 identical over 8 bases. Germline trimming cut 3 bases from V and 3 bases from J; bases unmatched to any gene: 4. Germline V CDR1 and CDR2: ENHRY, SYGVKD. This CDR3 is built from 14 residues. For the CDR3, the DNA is TGTGCCATCAGTGAACAACAGGGGGGCTACGAGCAGTACTTC. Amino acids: CAISEQQGGYEQYF.

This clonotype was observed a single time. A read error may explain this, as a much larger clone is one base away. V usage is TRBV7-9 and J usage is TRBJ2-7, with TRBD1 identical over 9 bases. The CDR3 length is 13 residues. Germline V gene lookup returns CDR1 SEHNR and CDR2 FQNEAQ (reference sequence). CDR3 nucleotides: TGTGCCAACAGCCGTACGACAGGGGGCGAGCAGTACTTC. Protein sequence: CANSRTTGGEQYF.

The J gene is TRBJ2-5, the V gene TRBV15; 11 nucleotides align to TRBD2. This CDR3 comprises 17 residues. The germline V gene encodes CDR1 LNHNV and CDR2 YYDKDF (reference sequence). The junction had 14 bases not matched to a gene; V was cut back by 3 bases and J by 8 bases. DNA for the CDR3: TGTGCCACCAGCAGGAGTCTAGCGGGAGGCCCCACTTCTACCCAGTACTTC. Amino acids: CATSRSLAGGPTSTQYF.

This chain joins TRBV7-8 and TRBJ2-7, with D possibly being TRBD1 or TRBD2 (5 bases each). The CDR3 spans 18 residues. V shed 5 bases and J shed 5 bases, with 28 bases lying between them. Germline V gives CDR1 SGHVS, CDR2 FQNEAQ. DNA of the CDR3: TGTGCCAGCAGCGATGCGGTCCAGGGACCCCCGGGAACGGACGAGCAGTACTTC. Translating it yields CASSDAVQGPPGTDEQYF.

The CDR3 nucleotides read TGTGCCAGCAGTTACCTGCTGGGTACGCAGTATTTT. Protein product: CASSYLLGTQYF. The rearrangement uses TRBV6-2 or TRBV6-3 and TRBJ2-3; D call uncertain. From germline, CDR1 is MNHEY and CDR2 SVGEGT. V was shortened by 2 bases and J by 8 bases, with 8 bases between the two germline ends. This CDR3 is 12 amino acids long.

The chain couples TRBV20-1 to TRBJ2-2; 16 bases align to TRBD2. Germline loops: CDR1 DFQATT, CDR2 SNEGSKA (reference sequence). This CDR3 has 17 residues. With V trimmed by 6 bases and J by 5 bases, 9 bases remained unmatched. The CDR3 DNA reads TGCAGTGCGCTTGGGACTAGCGGGAGGGCCGGTACCGGGGAGCTGTTTTTT. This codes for CSALGTSGRAGTGELFF.

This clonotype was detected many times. The chain's CDR3 is CSVGLGFHEQYF. CDR3 bases: TGCAGCGTTGGTTTGGGTTTCCACGAGCAGTACTTC. The rearrangement uses TRBV29-1 and TRBJ2-7; no definite D call. Germline-derived CDR1 and CDR2 are SQVTM and ANQGSEA. The CDR3 is 12 residues long. The V end was cut by 4 bases, the J end by 5 bases, with 12 bases between.

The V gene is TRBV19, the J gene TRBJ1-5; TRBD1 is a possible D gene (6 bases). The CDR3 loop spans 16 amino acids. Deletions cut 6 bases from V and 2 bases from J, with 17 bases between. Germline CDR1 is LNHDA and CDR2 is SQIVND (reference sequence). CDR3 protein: CASSLSGGRGNQPQHF. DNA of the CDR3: TGTGCCAGTAGCTTATCTGGGGGGCGGGGCAATCAGCCCCAGCATTTT.

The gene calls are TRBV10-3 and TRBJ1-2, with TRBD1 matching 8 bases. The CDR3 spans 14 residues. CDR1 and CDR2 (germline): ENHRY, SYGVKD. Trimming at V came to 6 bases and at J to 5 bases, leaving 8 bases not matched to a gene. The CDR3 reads CAIRGTGGDYGYTF. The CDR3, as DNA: TGTGCCATCAGGGGGACAGGCGGGGATTATGGCTACACCTTC.

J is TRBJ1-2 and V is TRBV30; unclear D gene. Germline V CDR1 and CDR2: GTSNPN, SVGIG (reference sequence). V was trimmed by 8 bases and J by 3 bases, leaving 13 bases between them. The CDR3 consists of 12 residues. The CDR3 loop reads CASNREDYGYTF. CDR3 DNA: TGTGCCAGCAACCGGGAGGACTATGGCTACACCTTC.

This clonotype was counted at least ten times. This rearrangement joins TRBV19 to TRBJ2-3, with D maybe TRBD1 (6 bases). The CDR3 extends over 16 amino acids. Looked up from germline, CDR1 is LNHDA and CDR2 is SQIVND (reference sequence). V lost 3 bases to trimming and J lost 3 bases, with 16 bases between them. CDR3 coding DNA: TGTGCCAGTAGTATTGGTCGGAGACAGGTAACAGATACGCAGTATTTT. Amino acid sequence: CASSIGRRQVTDTQYF.

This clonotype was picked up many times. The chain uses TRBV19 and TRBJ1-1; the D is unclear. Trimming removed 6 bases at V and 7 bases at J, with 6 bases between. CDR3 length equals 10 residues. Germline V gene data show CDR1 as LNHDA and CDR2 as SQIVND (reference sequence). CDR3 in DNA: TGTGCCAGTAGGGACGGTGAAGCTTTCTTT. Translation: CASRDGEAFF.

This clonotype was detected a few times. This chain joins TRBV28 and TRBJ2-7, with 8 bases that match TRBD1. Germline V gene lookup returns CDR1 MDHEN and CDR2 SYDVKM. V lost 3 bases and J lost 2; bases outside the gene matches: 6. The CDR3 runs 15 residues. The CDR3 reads CASSLIRDRPYEQYF. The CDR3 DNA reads TGTGCCAGCAGTTTGATTCGGGACAGGCCCTACGAGCAGTACTTC.

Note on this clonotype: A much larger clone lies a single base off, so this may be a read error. CDR3 region: CARGTESSYEQYF. The CDR3 nucleotides read TGTGCCAGGGGGACAGAGAGCTCCTACGAGCAGTACTTC. This chain uses TRBV2 with TRBJ2-7; 7 nucleotides line up with TRBD1. J was trimmed by 0 bases and V by 9 bases; bases with no gene match: 5. CDR3 length: 13 residues. Germline V gene lookup returns CDR1 SNHLY and CDR2 FYNNEI.

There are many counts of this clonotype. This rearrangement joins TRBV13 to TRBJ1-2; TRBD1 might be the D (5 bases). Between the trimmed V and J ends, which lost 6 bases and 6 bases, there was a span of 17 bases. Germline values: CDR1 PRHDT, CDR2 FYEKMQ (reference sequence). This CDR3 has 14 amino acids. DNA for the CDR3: TGTGCCAGCAGGAGTATGAGTGGGGACGATGGCTACACCTTC. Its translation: CASRSMSGDDGYTF.

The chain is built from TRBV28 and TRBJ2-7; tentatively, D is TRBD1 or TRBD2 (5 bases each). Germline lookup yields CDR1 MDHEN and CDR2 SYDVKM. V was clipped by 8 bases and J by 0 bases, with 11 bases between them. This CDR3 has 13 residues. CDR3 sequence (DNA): TGTGCCAGCCACGGGACCCCCTCCTACGAGCAGTACTTC. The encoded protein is CASHGTPSYEQYF. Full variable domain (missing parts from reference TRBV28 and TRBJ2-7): DVKVTQSSRYLVKRTGEKVFLECVQDMDHENMFWYRQDPGLGLRLIYFSYDVKMKEKGDIPEGYSVSREKKERFSLILESASTNQTSMYLCASHGTPSYEQYFGPGTRLTVT.

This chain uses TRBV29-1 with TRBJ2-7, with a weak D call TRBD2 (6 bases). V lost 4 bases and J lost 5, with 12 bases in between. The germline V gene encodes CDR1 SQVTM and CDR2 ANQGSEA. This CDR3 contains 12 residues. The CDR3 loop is CSVGLARHEQYF. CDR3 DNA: TGCAGCGTTGGGCTAGCGAGGCACGAGCAGTACTTC.

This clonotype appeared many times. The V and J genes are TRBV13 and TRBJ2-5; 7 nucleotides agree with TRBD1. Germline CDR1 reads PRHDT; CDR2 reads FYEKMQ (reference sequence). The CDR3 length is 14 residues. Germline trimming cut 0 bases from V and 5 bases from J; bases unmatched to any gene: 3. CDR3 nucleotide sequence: TGTGCCAGCAGCTTAGGTCTCAGGGGGGAGACCCAGTACTTC. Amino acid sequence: CASSLGLRGETQYF.